This TCR beta chain was captured by sequencing in a study of cytomegalovirus exposure and HLA in healthy donors. Points from the study as a whole: Researchers catalogued about 150 TCR beta chains as cytomegalovirus-associated. In vitro assays verified that a few CMV-associated chains recognized CMV antigens specifically. Most TCR sequences proved rare, with some public TCRs found in many donors.

V was clipped by 0 bases and J by 2 bases, with 7 bases between them. Germline assignment: CDR1 MGHRA and CDR2 YSYEKL. CDR3 length: 15 amino acids. On this clone itself: The antigen remains undetermined.

Produced via immunoSEQ multiplex PCR; TCRdb's table is partial and in-frame only. This repertoire shows 150,000 to 200,000 clones, about 90% found once; its top ten account for about 3%. Sequenced material: PBMCs. The clonotype comes from a woman between 18 and 29 years old in good health and CMV-seropositive. The chain employs TRBV4-1 and TRBJ1-4; D is perhaps TRBD1 (5 bases). The CDR3 here is CASSQDGGTNEKLFF. DNA for the CDR3: TGCGCCAGCAGCCAAGATGGGGGGACTAATGAAAAACTGTTTTTT.